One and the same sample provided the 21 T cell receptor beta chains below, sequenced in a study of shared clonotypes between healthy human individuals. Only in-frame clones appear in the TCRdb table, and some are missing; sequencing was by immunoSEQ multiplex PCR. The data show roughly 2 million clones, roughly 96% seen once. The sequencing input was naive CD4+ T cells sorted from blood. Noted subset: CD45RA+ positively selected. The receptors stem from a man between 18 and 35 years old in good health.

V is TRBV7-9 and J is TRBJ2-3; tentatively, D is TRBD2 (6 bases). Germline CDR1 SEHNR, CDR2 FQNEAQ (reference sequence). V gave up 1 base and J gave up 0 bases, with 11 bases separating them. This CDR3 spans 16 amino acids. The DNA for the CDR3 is TGTGCCAGCAGCTTAGGTGGCGGGATAAGCACAGATACGCAGTATTTT. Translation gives CASSLGGGISTDTQYF.

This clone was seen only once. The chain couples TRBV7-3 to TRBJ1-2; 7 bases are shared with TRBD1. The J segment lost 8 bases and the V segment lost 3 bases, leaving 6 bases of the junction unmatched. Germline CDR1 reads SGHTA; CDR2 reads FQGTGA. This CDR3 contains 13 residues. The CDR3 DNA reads TGTGCCAGCAGCTTTCCTGACAGGGTCGGCTACACCTTC. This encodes CASSFPDRVGYTF.

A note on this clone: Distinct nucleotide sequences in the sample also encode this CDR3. The CDR3 DNA sequence: TGCGCCAGCAGCTTGGGGTCAGGGTATGGCTACACCTTC. Its protein product is CASSLGSGYGYTF. The chain employs TRBV5-1 and TRBJ1-2; tentative D call: TRBD1 (5 bases). Germline CDR1 and CDR2: SGHRS and YFSETQ. V was shortened by 0 bases and J by 5 bases, with 8 bases between the two germline ends. This CDR3 has 13 residues.

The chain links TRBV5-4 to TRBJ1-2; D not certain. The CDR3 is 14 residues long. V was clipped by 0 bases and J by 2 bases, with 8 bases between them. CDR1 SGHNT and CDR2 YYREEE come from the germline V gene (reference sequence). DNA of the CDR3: TGTGCCAGCAGCTTGGGGATAGGGAACTATGGCTACACCTTC. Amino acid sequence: CASSLGIGNYGYTF.

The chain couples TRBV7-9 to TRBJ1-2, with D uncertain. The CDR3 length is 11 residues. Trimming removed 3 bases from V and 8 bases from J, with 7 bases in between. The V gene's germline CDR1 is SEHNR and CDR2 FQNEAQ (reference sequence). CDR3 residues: CASSFFGGYTF. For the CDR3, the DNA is TGTGCCAGCAGCTTTTTTGGGGGCTACACCTTC. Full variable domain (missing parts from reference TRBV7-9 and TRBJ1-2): DTGVSQNPRHKITKRGQNVTFRCDPISEHNRLYWYRQTLGQGPEFLTYFQNEAQLEKSRLLSDRFSAERPKGSFSTLEIQRTEQGDSAMYLCASSFFGGYTFGSGTRLTVV.

CDR3 DNA: TGTGCCAGCAGCGTGGCCCCTAGCGGGACCTACAATGAGCAGTTCTTC. It is translated as CASSVAPSGTYNEQFF. This rearrangement joins TRBV9 to TRBJ2-1; 9 nucleotides line up with TRBD2. With 2 bases clipped from V and 2 bases from J, the junction kept 5 bases outside the gene matches. In germline, CDR1 is SGDLS, CDR2 YYNGEE. The CDR3 contains 16 residues.

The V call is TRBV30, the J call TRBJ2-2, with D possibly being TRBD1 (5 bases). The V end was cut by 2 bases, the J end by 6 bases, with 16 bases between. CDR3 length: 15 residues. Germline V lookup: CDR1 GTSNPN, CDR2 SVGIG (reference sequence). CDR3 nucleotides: TGTGCCTGGAGTTTGGCCAGGGCGTTGGCCGGGGAGCTGTTTTTT. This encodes CAWSLARALAGELFF.

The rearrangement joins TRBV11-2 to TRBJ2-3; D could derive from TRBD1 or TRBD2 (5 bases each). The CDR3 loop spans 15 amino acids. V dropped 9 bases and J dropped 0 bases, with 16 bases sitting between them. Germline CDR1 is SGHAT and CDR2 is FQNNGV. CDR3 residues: CASSWRTFSTDTQYF. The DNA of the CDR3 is TGTGCCAGTAGTTGGAGGACATTCAGCACAGATACGCAGTATTTT.

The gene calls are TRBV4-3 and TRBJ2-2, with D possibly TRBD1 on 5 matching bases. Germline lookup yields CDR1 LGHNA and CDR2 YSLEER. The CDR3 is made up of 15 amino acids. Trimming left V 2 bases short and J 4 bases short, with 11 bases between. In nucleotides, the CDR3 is TGCGCCAGCAGCCAACAGGGAACGAGCACCGGGGAGCTGTTTTTT. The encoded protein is CASSQQGTSTGELFF.

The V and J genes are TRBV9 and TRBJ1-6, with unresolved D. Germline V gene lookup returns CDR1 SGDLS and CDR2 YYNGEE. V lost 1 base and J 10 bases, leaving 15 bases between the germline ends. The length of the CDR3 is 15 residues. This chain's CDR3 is CASSVTQGVGSPLHF. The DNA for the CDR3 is TGTGCCAGCAGCGTAACCCAAGGAGTAGGCTCACCCCTCCACTTT.

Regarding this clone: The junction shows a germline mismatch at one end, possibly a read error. In nucleotides, the CDR3 is TGTGCTAGCAGCTCCGGACTAGGGGGGTACAATGAGCAGTTCTTC. Translated, it gives CASSSGLGGYNEQFF. The rearrangement joins TRBV7-7 to TRBJ2-1, with a weak D call TRBD2 (7 bases). The CDR3 extends over 15 amino acids. CDR1 and CDR2 (germline): SSHAT, FNYEAQ (reference sequence).

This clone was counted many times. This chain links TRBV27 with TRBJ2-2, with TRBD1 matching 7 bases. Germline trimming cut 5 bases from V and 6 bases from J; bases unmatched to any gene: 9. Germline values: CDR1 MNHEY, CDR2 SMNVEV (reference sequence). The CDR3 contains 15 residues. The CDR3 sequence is CASSVNRGRAGELFF. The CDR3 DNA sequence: TGTGCCAGCAGTGTAAACAGGGGTAGAGCCGGGGAGCTGTTTTTT.

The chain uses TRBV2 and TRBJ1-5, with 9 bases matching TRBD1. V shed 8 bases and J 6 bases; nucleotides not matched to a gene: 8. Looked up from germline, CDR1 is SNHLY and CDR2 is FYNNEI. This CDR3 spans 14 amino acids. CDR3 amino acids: CASASQGAVQPQHF. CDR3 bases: TGTGCCAGCGCATCACAGGGGGCGGTTCAGCCCCAGCATTTT.

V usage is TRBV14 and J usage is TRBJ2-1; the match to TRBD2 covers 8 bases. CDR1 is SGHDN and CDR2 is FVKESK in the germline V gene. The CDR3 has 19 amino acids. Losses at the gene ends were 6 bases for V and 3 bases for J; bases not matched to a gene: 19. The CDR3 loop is CASSHRVAGKKDLYNEQFF. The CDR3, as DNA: TGTGCCAGCAGTCATCGGGTAGCGGGGAAGAAAGACCTCTACAATGAGCAGTTCTTC.

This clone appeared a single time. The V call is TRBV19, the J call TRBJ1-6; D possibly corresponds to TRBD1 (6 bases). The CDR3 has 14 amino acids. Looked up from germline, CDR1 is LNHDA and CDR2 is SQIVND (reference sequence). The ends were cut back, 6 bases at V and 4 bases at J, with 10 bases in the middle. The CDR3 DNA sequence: TGTGCCAGTAGCCCCGGACAGTATAATTCACCCCTCCACTTT. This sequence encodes CASSPGQYNSPLHF.

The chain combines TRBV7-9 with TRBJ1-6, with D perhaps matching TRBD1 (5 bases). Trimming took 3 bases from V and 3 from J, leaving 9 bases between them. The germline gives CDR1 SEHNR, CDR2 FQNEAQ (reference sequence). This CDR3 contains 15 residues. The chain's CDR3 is CASSFSGGYNSPLHF. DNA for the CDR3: TGTGCCAGCAGCTTTAGCGGGGGCTATAATTCACCCCTCCACTTT.

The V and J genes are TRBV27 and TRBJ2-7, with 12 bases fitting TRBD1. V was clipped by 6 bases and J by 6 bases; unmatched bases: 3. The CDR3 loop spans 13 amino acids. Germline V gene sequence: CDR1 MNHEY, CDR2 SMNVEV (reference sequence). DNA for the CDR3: TGTGCCAGCAGGGGGACAGGGGGCCGCGAGCAGTACTTC. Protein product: CASRGTGGREQYF.

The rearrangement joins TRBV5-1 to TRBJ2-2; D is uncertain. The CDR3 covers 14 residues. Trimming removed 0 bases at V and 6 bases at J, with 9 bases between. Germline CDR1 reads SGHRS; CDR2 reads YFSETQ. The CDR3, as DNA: TGCGCCAGCAGCTTGGAGCTCCTGGCCGGGGAGCTGTTTTTT. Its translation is CASSLELLAGELFF.

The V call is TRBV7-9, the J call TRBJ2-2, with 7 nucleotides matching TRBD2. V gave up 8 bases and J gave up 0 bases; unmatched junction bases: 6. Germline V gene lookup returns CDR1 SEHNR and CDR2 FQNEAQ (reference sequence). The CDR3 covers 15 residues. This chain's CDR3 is CASQLLAANTGELFF. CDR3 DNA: TGTGCCAGCCAGCTTCTAGCGGCGAACACCGGGGAGCTGTTTTTT.

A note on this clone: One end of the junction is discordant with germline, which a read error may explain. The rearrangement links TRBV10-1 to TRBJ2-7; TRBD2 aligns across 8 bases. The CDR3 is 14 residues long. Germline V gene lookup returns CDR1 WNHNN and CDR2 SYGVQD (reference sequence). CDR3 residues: CATSSGTPGREQYF. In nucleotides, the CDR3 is TGCGCCACCAGTAGCGGGACACCCGGAAGGGAGCAGTACTTC.

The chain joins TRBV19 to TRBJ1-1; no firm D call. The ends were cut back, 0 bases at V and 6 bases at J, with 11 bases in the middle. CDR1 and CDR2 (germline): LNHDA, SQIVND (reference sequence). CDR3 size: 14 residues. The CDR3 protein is CASSIDGVGSEAFF. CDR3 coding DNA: TGTGCCAGTAGTATAGATGGGGTAGGATCTGAAGCTTTCTTT.